The subject of this entry is one T cell receptor beta chain. The data derive from a study of T cell changes during pregnancy in multiple sclerosis. Sequencing used immunoSEQ multiplex PCR; TCRdb keeps in-frame clones, though not all of them. Of 25,000 to 35,000 clones in the sample, about nine tenths were seen once. V lost 0 bases and J lost 4, with 7 bases in between. The CDR3 is made up of 13 amino acids. Germline CDR1 and CDR2: MNHEY and SMNVEV (reference sequence). The origin of this receptor is a female donor with multiple sclerosis, enrolled in a pregnancy study. V is TRBV27 and J is TRBJ2-7; D unresolved. Sequenced material: CD8+ T cells from peripheral blood mononuclear cells, taken in the second trimester of pregnancy. CDR3 in DNA: TGTGCCAGCAGTTTATCCTGGGCGTACGAGCAGTACTTC. This sequence encodes CASSLSWAYEQYF.